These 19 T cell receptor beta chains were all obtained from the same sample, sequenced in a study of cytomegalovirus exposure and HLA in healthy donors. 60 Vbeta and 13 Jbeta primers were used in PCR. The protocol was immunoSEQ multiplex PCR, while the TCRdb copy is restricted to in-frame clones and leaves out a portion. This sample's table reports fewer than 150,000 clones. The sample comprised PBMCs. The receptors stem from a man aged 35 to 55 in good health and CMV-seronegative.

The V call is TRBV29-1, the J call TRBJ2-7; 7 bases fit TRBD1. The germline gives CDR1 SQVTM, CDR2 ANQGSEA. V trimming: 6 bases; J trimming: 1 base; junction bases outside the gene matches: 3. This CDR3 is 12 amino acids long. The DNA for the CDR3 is TGCAGCGTCACAGGGGAGTCCTACGAGCAGTACTTC. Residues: CSVTGESYEQYF.

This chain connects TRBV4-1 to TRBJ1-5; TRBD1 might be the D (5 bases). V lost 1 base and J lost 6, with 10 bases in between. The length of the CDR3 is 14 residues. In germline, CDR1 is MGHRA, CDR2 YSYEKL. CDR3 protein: CASSQVQGSQPQHF. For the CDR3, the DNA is TGCGCCAGCAGCCAAGTTCAGGGTAGTCAGCCCCAGCATTTT.

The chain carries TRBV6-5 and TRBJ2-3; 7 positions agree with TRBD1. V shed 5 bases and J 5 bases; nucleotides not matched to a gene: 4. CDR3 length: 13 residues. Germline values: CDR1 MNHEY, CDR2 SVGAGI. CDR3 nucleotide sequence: TGTGCCAGCAGTAGACAGGGTTTAGATACGCAGTATTTT. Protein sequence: CASSRQGLDTQYF.

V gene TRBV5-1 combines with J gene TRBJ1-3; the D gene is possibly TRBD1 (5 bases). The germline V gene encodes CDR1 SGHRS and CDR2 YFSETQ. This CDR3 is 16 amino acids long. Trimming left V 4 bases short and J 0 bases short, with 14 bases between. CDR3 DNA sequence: TGCGCCAGCAGCGGGGGGGACGCCGGCTCTGGAAACACCATATATTTT. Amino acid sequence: CASSGGDAGSGNTIYF.

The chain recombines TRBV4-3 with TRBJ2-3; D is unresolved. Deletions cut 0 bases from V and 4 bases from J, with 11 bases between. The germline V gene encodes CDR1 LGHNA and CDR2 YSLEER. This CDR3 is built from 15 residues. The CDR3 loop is CASSQDMASSDTQYF. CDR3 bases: TGCGCCAGCAGCCAAGATATGGCTAGTTCAGATACGCAGTATTTT.

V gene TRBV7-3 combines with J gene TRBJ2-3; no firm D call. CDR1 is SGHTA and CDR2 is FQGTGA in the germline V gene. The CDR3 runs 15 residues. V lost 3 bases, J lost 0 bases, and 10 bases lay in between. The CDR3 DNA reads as TGTGCCAGCAGCTTCCGACATACTAGCACAGATACGCAGTATTTT. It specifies CASSFRHTSTDTQYF. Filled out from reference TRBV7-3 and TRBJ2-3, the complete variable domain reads GAGVSQTPSNKVTEKGKYVELRCDPISGHTALYWYRQSLGQGPEFLIYFQGTGAADDSGLPNDRFFAVRPEGSVSTLKIQRTERGDSAVYLCASSFRHTSTDTQYFGPGTRLTVL.

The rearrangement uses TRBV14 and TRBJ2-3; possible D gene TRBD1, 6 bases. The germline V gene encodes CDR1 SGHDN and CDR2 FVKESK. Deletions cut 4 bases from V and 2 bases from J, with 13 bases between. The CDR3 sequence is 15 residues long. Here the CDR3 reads CASSPGQTSTDTQYF. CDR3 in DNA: TGTGCCAGCAGCCCGGGACAAACTTCCACAGATACGCAGTATTTT.

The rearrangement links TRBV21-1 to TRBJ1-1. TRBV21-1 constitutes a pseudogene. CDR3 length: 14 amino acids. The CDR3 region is CASSSGVGDTEAFF. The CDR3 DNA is TGTGCCAGCAGCAGCGGGGTCGGGGACACTGAAGCTTTCTTT.

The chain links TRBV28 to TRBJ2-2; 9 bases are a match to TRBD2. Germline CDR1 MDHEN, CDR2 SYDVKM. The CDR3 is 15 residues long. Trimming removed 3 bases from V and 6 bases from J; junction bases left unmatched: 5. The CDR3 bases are TGTGCCAGCAGTTTGTGGACTAGCGTCGCCGGGGAGCTGTTTTTT. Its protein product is CASSLWTSVAGELFF.

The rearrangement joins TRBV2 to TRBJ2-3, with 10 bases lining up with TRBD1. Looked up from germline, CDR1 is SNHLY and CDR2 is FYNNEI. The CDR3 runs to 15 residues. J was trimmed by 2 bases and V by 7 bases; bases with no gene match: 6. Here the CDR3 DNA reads TGTGCCAGCATATCGGACAGGGGGAACACAGATACGCAGTATTTT. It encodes CASISDRGNTDTQYF.

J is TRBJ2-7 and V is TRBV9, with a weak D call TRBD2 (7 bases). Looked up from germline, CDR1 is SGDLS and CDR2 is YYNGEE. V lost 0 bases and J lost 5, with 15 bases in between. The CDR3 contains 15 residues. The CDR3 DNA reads TGTGCCAGCAGCGTAGAGGGGGGGCGAGTAGACGAGCAGTACTTC. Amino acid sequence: CASSVEGGRVDEQYF.

Written as DNA, the CDR3 is TGTGCCAGCAGCCCGGACAGGATATCTGAGCAGTACTTC. It yields the protein CASSPDRISEQYF. The chain employs TRBV5-6 and TRBJ2-7, with 7 bases identical to TRBD1. V was pared by 4 bases and J by 7 bases, with 8 bases of the junction left unmatched. Per the germline V gene, CDR1 is SGHDT and CDR2 is YYEEEE. CDR3 length equals 13 residues.

The CDR3 loop is CASSGTGRSGGELFF. DNA for the CDR3: TGTGCCAGCAGCGGTACAGGGCGGTCTGGCGGGGAGCTGTTTTTT. V and J are TRBV5-6 and TRBJ2-2, with D tentatively TRBD1 (6 bases). V was shortened by 4 bases and J by 7 bases, with 17 bases between the two germline ends. CDR3 length equals 15 residues. Germline V gene lookup returns CDR1 SGHDT and CDR2 YYEEEE.

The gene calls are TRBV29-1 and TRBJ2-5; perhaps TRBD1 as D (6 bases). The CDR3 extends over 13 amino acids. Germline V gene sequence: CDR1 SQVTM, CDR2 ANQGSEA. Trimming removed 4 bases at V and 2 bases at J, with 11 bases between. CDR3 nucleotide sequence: TGCAGCGTTGGACAGGTGCGACAAGAGACCCAGTACTTC. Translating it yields CSVGQVRQETQYF.

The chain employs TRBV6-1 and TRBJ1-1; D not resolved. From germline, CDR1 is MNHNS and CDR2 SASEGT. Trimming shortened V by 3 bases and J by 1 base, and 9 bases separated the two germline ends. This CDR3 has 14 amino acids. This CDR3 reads CASSDMHSNTEAFF. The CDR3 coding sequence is TGTGCCAGCAGTGACATGCACTCGAACACTGAAGCTTTCTTT.

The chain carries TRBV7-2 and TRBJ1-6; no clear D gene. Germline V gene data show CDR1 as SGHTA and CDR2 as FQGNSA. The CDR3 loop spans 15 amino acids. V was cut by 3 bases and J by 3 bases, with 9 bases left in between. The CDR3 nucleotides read TGTGCCAGCAGCTTTGAGGGTGGCTATAATTCACCCCTCCACTTT. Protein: CASSFEGGYNSPLHF.

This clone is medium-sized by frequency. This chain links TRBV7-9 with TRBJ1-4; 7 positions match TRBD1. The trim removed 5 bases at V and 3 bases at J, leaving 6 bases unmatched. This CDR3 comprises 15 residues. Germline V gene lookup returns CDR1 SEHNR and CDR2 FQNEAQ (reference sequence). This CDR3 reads CASSPGGTANEKLFF. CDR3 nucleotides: TGTGCCAGCAGCCCAGGCGGGACAGCTAATGAAAAACTGTTTTTT.

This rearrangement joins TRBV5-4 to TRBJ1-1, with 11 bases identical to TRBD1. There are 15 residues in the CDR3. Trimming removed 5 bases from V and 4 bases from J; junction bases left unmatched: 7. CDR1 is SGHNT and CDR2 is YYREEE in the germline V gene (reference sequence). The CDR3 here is CASRPGQGAGTEAFF. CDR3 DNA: TGTGCCAGCAGGCCAGGACAGGGGGCAGGCACTGAAGCTTTCTTT. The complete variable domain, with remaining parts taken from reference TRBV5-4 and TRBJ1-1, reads ETGVTQSPTHLIKTRGQQVTLRCSSQSGHNTVSWYQQALGQGPQFIFQYYREEENGRGNFPPRFSGLQFPNYSSELNVNALELDDSALYLCASRPGQGAGTEAFFGQGTRLTVV.

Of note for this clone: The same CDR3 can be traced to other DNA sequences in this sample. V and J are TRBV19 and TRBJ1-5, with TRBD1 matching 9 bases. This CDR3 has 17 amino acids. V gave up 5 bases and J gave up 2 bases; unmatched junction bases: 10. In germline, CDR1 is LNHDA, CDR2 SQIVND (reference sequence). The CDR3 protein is CASSLTGGAGGNQPQHF. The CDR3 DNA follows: TGTGCCAGTAGTCTCACAGGGGGCGCCGGCGGCAATCAGCCCCAGCATTTT. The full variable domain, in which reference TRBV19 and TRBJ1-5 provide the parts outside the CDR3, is DGGITQSPKYLFRKEGQNVTLSCEQNLNHDAMYWYRQDPGQGLRLIYYSQIVNDFQKGDIAEGYSVSREKKESFPLTVTSAQKNPTAFYLCASSLTGGAGGNQPQHFGDGTRLSIL.